This T cell receptor (beta chain) was profiled in a study of T cells in Graves' hyperthyroidism and ophthalmopathy. This clonotype was seen a handful of times. A patient was excluded if there was uncontrolled infection, other autoimmune disease, pregnancy or lactation. The diagnostic basis comprised clinical symptoms, serum thyroxine and TRAb, thyroid ultrasound and orbital computed tomography. CDR3 length equals 13 residues. Germline loops: CDR1 MGHRA, CDR2 YSYEKL. The V gene lost 1 base and the J gene lost 4 bases, with 8 bases spanning the gap. RNA transcripts gave rise to amplified TCR beta CDR3 regions. The HTBI set primed first-round TCR CDR3 RT-PCR. TCRdb independently ran MiXCR on the multiplex PCR reads; one entry per CDR3 protein. The sample contains 600,000 or so distinct CDR3 sequences, 12% to 15% of which appear only once.

This sequence originates from a woman aged 18-29 years with Graves' ophthalmopathy. Sequences were obtained from blood. The gene calls are TRBV4-1 and TRBJ2-7; no clear D. The CDR3 is CASSQGEVYEQYF. In DNA form, the CDR3 reads TGCGCCAGCAGCCAAGGAGAAGTGTACGAGCAGTACTTC.